This TCR beta chain was observed in a study of tumor-infiltrating lymphocytes in primary liver carcinoma (TCRdb year 2017). For context, the study as a whole: Between late 2015 and 2016, five patients in China with histopathologically diagnosed primary liver carcinoma had their tumors surgically resected. The study combined TCRbeta repertoire sequencing, expression microarrays and whole-exome sequencing across five regions of each liver tumor, with adjacent normal tissue and blood. A total of roughly 35 specimens from 5 patients went through TCRbeta repertoire sequencing, namely 25 tumor regions, 5 adjacent noncancerous liver tissues and 5 peripheral blood samples. Reproducibility between technical replicate repertoires was high, with correlation coefficients above 0.98 and mean shared-clone rates around 0.88. Hepatocellular carcinoma (four) or combined HCC and intrahepatic cholangiocarcinoma (one) was present in the five patients, who were three men and two women aged 30 to 69 years. Each sample produced about 3.5 to 7.13 million productive TCRbeta reads, and read depth showed no significant difference between tissue types. Tumors of the five patients were stage T1-T3 N0M0 with maximum diameters of roughly 4 to 10 cm.

TRIzol reagent was used to extract blood RNA from unsorted whole blood, while the DNeasy Blood & Tissue kit provided the germline DNA. At the time of sampling, the patients had chronic HBV infection and had not received any treatment. Before surgery, approximately 3.8 milliliters of peripheral blood were drawn into K2EDTA tubes. Beyond this particular receptor, the publication reports: Only four or five patients were included in the study, and the authors note that the findings should be validated in a larger study. Because sequencing covered only the TCR beta chain and unpaired alpha chains were not captured, true repertoire diversity is likely underestimated. The top 250 clones made up a significantly larger repertoire fraction in tumors than in blood (p = 0.039). Since the samples were bulk and unsorted, there was no way to compare CD4+ and CD8+ T cell repertoires. Consistent with antigen-driven expansion, pairs of tumor regions showed higher repertoire overlap (mean roughly 36%) than either tumor-adjacent pairs (around 17%) or tumor-blood pairs (approximately 15%).

In this sample, this clonotype turned up many times. There is no known antigen for this receptor. The input lacks base qualities; no much larger clone sits a single base away. Looking up the germline V gene yields CDR1 SGHAT and CDR2 FQNNGV. The cysteine opens and the phenylalanine closes a CDR3 of 15 amino acids. CDR3 DNA only is kept here, 45 bases in frame from base 1. V and J are truncated by 3 bases and 3 bases respectively, leaving an intervening sequence of 15 bases. Using a constant-region primer and ProtoScript II reverse transcriptase, TCRbeta-specific cDNA was reverse-transcribed from about 0.45 ug total RNA. The TCRbeta libraries were prepared through three rounds of nested multiplex PCR following a slightly modified ARM-PCR procedure. Multiplex TRBV1-TRBV30 forward primers and a Cbeta reverse primer were used in the first two PCR rounds, each of which was run for approximately 11 cycles. Sample barcodes and Illumina adapters were added in a final 25-cycle PCR with Deep VentR polymerase. Before sequencing, amplicons between 200 and 500 bp were purified from gel using a QIAquick gel extraction kit. The TCRbeta amplicons were sequenced with 250-bp paired-end reads on an Illumina HiSeq 2500. Per the original workflow: To recover full CDR3 sequences, reads were quality-trimmed using Trimmomatic v0.33 and paired reads were then merged using FLASH v1.2.11. V, D and J germline segments were assigned to the rearranged TCRbeta sequences using MiGEC v1.2.1b. Clonotype statistics and Shannon-Wiener diversity indices were computed with VDJtools v1.0.0. Except for diversity analysis, only the 250 most abundant clonotypes of each sample were used in subsequent analyses to reduce sampling bias. TCRdb ran its own pipeline on the public reads, namely fastp trimming at Q25 and MiXCR clone calling, and kept in-frame beta chains. Entries that share a CDR3 protein sequence are merged under the most common genes and DNA. TCRdb, rather than the study authors, made the V and J calls. A total of about 320,000 distinct CDR3 sequences appear in this sample, 65% of them only once. Jointly, the top ten make up approximately 9% of the sample.

This receptor chain uses TRBV11-2 and TRBJ2-7; TRBD1 is possibly the D segment (6 matching bases). The specimen was peripheral blood. The clonotype was recovered from a man aged 35 to 55 with primary liver carcinoma and hepatitis B virus infection. The CDR3 protein: CASSLGAGLLYEQYF. The nucleotide sequence is given as TGTGCCAGCAGCTTGGGGGCAGGTCTCCTCTACGAGCAGTACTTC. The full variable domain, completed from the reference TRBV11-2 and TRBJ2-7 proteins outside the CDR3, reads EAGVAQSPRYKIIEKRQSVAFWCNPISGHATLYWYQQILGQGPKLLIQFQNNGVVDDSQLPKDRFSAERLKGVDSTLKIQPAKLEDSAVYLCASSLGAGLLYEQYFGPGTRLTVT.